The clone carrying this TCR beta chain was seen only a few times. The sample originates from a study of blood T cell repertoires in COVID-19. Measured with immunoSEQ multiplex PCR; TCRdb has only the in-frame clones, and not every one. The sample lists over 90,000 clones, roughly 90% occurring once. The CDR3 runs 15 residues. Germline values: CDR1 SGHNT, CDR2 YYREEE (reference sequence). V lost 1 base and J lost 4; bases outside the gene matches: 7. Sequencing was done on a sample of peripheral blood. This chain connects TRBV5-4 to TRBJ1-2; 7 bases align to TRBD1. The TCR was taken from a woman aged 55-70 years with acute or convalescent COVID-19. CDR3 loop: CASSLSPGDSYGYTF. The CDR3 coding sequence is TGTGCCAGCAGCTTGAGCCCAGGGGACAGCTATGGCTACACCTTC. Full variable domain (rest looked up from reference TRBV5-4 and TRBJ1-2): ETGVTQSPTHLIKTRGQQVTLRCSSQSGHNTVSWYQQALGQGPQFIFQYYREEENGRGNFPPRFSGLQFPNYSSELNVNALELDDSALYLCASSLSPGDSYGYTFGSGTRLTVV.